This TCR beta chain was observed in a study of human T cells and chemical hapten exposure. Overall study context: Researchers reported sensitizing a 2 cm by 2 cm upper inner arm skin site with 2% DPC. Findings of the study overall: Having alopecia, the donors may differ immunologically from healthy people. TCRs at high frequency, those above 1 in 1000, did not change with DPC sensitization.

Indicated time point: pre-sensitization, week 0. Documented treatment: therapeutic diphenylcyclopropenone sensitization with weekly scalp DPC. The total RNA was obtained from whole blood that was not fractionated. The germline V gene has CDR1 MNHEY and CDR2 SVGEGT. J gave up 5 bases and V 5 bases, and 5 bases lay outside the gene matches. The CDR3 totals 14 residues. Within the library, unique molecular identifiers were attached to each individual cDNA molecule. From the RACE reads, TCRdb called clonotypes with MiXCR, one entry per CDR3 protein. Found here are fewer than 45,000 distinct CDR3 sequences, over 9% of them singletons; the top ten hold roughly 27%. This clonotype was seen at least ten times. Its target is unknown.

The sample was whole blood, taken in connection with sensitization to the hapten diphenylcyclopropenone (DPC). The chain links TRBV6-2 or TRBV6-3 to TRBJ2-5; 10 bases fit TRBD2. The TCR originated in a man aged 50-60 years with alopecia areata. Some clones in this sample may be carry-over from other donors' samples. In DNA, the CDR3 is TGTGCCAGCAGTCCCGGACTAGCGGTGGAGACCCAGTACTTC. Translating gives CASSPGLAVETQYF.